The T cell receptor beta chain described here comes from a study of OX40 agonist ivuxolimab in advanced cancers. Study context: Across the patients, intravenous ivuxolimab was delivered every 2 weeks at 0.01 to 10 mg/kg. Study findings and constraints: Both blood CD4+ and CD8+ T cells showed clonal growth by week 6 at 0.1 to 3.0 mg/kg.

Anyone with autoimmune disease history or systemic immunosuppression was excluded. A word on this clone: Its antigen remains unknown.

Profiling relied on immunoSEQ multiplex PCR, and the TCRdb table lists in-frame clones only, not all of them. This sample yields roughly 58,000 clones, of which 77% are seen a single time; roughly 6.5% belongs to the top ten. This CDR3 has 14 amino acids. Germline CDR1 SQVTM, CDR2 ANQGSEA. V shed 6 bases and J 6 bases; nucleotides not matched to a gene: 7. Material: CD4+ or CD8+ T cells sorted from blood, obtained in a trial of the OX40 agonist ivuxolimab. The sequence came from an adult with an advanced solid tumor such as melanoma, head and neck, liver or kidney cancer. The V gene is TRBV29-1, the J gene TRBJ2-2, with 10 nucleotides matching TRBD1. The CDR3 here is CSVPDRGRAGELFF. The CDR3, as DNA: TGCAGCGTGCCTGACAGGGGGCGGGCCGGGGAGCTGTTTTTT.